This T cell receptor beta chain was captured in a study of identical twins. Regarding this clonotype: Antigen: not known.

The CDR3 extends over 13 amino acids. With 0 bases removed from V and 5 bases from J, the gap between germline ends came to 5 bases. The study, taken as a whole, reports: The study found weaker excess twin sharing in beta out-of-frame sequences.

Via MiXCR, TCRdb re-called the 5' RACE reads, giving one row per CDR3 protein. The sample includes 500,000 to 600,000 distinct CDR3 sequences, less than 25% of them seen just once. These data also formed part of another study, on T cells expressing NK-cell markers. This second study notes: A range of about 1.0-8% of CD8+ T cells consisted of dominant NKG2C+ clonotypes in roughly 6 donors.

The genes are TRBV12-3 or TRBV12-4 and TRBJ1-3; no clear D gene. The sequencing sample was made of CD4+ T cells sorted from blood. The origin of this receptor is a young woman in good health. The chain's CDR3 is CASSLAARNTIYF. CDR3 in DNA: TGTGCCAGCAGTTTAGCGGCCCGAAACACCATATATTTT.